This T cell receptor (beta chain) was retrieved from a study of T cell clonotyping in hematopoietic cell transplantation. Regarding the study as a whole: At the given depth, recipient repertoires were over 97% de novo clonotypes.

On this clone: Its antigen is unknown.

This CDR3 has 17 amino acids. CDR1 SGHDN and CDR2 FVKESK come from the germline V gene. The trim removed 0 bases at V and 7 bases at J, leaving 12 bases unmatched. As to time point: recipient sample about 28 days before transplant, after cytoreduction. The repertoire was sequenced with immunoSEQ multiplex PCR; TCRdb's copy has only in-frame clones and lacks some. The data contain roughly 45,000 clones, 86% of them singletons. This TCR was recovered from a man aged 55 to 70 with biphenotypic leukemia. Some clones in this sample may be carry-over from other donors' samples. V and J are TRBV14 and TRBJ2-1, with 7 bases fitting TRBD2. The sequencing here drew on peripheral blood mononuclear cells, taken before stem cell transplant. The CDR3 loop is CASSQDSELRERNEQFF. Written as DNA, the CDR3 is TGTGCCAGCAGCCAAGATTCGGAGCTGCGGGAGAGAAATGAGCAGTTCTTC.